This TCR beta chain emerged from a study of shared clonotypes between healthy human individuals. Assay: immunoSEQ multiplex PCR; the TCRdb copy retains only in-frame clones and omits some. Here the sample spans over 800,000 clones, about 92% being singletons. Naive CD8 isolation took CD45RO-negative cells positively selected for CCR7 and excluded terminally differentiated effector memory CD45RA+ cells. CDR1 MGHRA and CDR2 YSYEKL come from the germline V gene. CDR3 length: 15 amino acids. V lost 0 bases and J 0 bases, leaving 9 bases between the germline ends. This receptor was obtained from a man aged 25 to 45 in good health. V and J are TRBV4-1 and TRBJ2-7; no firm D call. The sample was naive CD8+ T cells sorted from blood. The DNA of the CDR3 is TGCGCCAGCAGCCAAGATCTGGTGGGCTCCTACGAGCAGTACTTC. Translated, it gives CASSQDLVGSYEQYF.